The clone carrying this T cell receptor beta chain came up a few times. Its cognate antigen is unknown. Measured with immunoSEQ multiplex PCR; TCRdb has only the in-frame clones, and not every one. Of 98,000 or so clones in the sample, about 82% were seen once. The sample comes from a study of T cell responses to AZD1222 COVID-19 vaccine. About the research overall: Second doses that came at about 4 or about 12 weeks were put together.

Germline-derived CDR1 and CDR2 are MGHRA and YSYEKL. This CDR3 is built from 15 residues. The junction had 5 bases not matched to a gene; V was cut back by 0 bases and J by 7 bases. Regarding the study as a whole: No repertoire was sampled before or during the peak T cell response, only after it.

This chain uses TRBV4-1 with TRBJ1-5, with 8 bases that match TRBD1. This clonotype originated in an adult in good health. The sequences come from peripheral blood, collected on day 0 of AZD1222 vaccination. The CDR3 sequence is CASSQEDREYQPQHF. Written as DNA, the CDR3 is TGCGCCAGCAGCCAAGAGGACAGGGAATACCAGCCCCAGCATTTT.